This T cell receptor (beta chain) was captured in a study of T cells in Graves' hyperthyroidism and ophthalmopathy. For the study at large: The initial diagnosis was the point when peripheral blood was collected, ahead of any treatment.

About this clonotype itself: The antigen is not known.

This CDR3 region has 17 residues. V was clipped by 3 bases and J by 7 bases; unmatched bases: 12. Germline values: CDR1 MDHEN, CDR2 SYDVKM. There were TCR beta CDR3 regions amplified from RNA transcripts. First-round RT-PCR with HTBI primers amplified the TCR CDR3 region. TCRdb ran MiXCR on the multiplex PCR reads and lists one entry per CDR3 protein. This repertoire shows 500,000 to 650,000 distinct CDR3 sequences, just under 20% found once; its top ten account for about 45%. Pregnant or lactating patients were excluded, as were those with uncontrolled infection or other autoimmune disease. Study-level results: Peripheral blood also featured most of the thyroid clonotypes expanded above 0.001. Ophthalmopathy was distinguished from stable hyperthyroidism by 13 V-J signatures.

Sequences were obtained from blood. The chain couples TRBV28 to TRBJ1-5; 10 nucleotides agree with TRBD1. The source is a man in his forties or fifties with Graves' ophthalmopathy. The DNA for the CDR3 is TGTGCCAGCAGTTTGGGTTGGGACAGGGGTAACAAACAGCCCCAGCATTTT. This encodes CASSLGWDRGNKQPQHF.